The rows below give T cell receptor beta chains drawn from one sample of a study of beta chain features in type 1 diabetes. Sequencing was performed with immunoSEQ multiplex PCR; in TCRdb, only in-frame clones are kept and a portion is missing. The data hold nearly 700,000 clones, with roughly 13% observed a single time. Material for sequencing was naive CD4+ T cells from blood. The receptor source for this set is a young man with type 1 diabetes. CDR3s include the opening cysteine and the closing phenylalanine or tryptophan. D genes are given only for firm matches. Some rows have no size entry. The others give once, few or many, or a class for an expanded clone.

CDR3nt | CDR3aa | j_gene | abundance | d_gene | v_gene
TGCAGCGTTGGGGACACCTACAATGAGCAGTTCTTC | CSVGDTYNEQFF | TRBJ2-1 | few | NA | TRBV29-1
TGTGCCAGCTCACTGGCAGGACCCACCTACGAGCAGTACTTC | CASSLAGPTYEQYF | TRBJ2-7 | NA | NA | TRBV18
TGTGCCAGTAGTATAGAAAGGGAGGACGAGCAGTACTTC | CASSIEREDEQYF | TRBJ2-7 | few | NA | TRBV19
TGCGCCAGCAGCTCGAAAACCGGGGGCCACGAGCAGTACTTC | CASSSKTGGHEQYF | TRBJ2-7 | NA | NA | TRBV5-1
TGTGCCAGCAGCTTGACAGGGGCATATGGCTACACCTTC | CASSLTGAYGYTF | TRBJ1-2 | few | TRBD1 | TRBV7-2
TGTGCCAGCAGCGTATCGGCGGGGGGAAAAGAGACCCAGTACTTC | CASSVSAGGKETQYF | TRBJ2-5 | NA | TRBD2 | TRBV9
TGTGCCAGCAGCCCGACAGGGGACTATGGCTACACCTTC | CASSPTGDYGYTF | TRBJ1-2 | NA | TRBD1 | TRBV6-5
TGTGCCAGCTCACCAAATCGGGGATCCTACGAGCAGTACTTC | CASSPNRGSYEQYF | TRBJ2-7 | NA | NA | TRBV18
TGTGCCAGCAGCTCCGACTTGAGAGAGACCCAGTACTTC | CASSSDLRETQYF | TRBJ2-5 | few | NA | TRBV11-2
TGTGCCAGCAGCCCCCGGGACAGTGGTATCTACGAGCAGTACTTC | CASSPRDSGIYEQYF | TRBJ2-7 | few | TRBD1 | TRBV9
TGTGCCAGCATGGGACAGGGAATTAACTATGGCTACACCTTC | CASMGQGINYGYTF | TRBJ1-2 | few | TRBD1 | TRBV6-1
TGTGCCAGCACCTCGGATTTTGGGCTCGGCGGATCCTACGAGCAGTACTTC | CASTSDFGLGGSYEQYF | TRBJ2-7 | NA | NA | TRBV28
TGCAGCGTTGTAGGTAAGGGACAGCCTTATTTCGATCAGCCCCAGCATTTT | CSVVGKGQPYFDQPQHF | TRBJ1-5 | NA | TRBD1 | TRBV29-1
TGTGCCAGCAGTGAGACACCAACAGATACGCAGTATTTT | CASSETPTDTQYF | TRBJ2-3 | few | NA | TRBV2
TGTGCCATCAGTGAGTCGCGGGGGGCCTCCTACAATGAGCAGTTCTTC | CAISESRGASYNEQFF | TRBJ2-1 | NA | TRBD2 | TRBV10-3
TGTGCCAGCAGCTCGACAGGATCCACTGAAGCTTTCTTT | CASSSTGSTEAFF | TRBJ1-1 | few | NA | TRBV7-3
TGTGCCAGCTCAAGTCGACAGGGGCGAGACACCGGGGAGCTGTTTTTT | CASSSRQGRDTGELFF | TRBJ2-2 | few | TRBD1 | TRBV18
TGTGCCAGCAGCTTGGGGGGCTACACCTTC | CASSLGGYTF | TRBJ1-2 | NA | NA | TRBV5-6
TGTGCCAGCAGCGTAGCCGGGACAGACTATGGCTACACCTTC | CASSVAGTDYGYTF | TRBJ1-2 | NA | TRBD1 | TRBV9
TGCAGCGCGGGACAGCCCTACGAGCAGTACTTC | CSAGQPYEQYF | TRBJ2-7 | few | TRBD1 | TRBV29-1
TGTGCCAGCAGCGAGGGACTCCAAGAGACCCAGTACTTC | CASSEGLQETQYF | TRBJ2-5 | NA | NA | TRBV9
TGTGCCATCAGTGAGTTATCTGGGGACACTGAAGCTTTCTTT | CAISELSGDTEAFF | TRBJ1-1 | NA | NA | TRBV10-3
TGTGCCTGGGACAGGACCCGAGGCGAGCAGTACTTC | CAWDRTRGEQYF | TRBJ2-7 | NA | NA | TRBV30
TGTGCCAGCACCGCCCTGGGTCCGAGAGACCTGAGCTCTGGAAACACCATATATTTT | CASTALGPRDLSSGNTIYF | TRBJ1-3 | few | NA | TRBV9
TGTGCCAGCACCTTTATAATAACAGGGGAACTGTTTTTT | CASTFIITGELFF | TRBJ1-4 | few | TRBD1 | TRBV5-4
TGTGCCAGCAGTGTAAGCCCGGAACCGAACACTGAAGCTTTCTTT | CASSVSPEPNTEAFF | TRBJ1-1 | NA | NA | TRBV7-2
TGTGCCAGCAGTGGGACAATGAACACTGAAGCTTTCTTT | CASSGTMNTEAFF | TRBJ1-1 | NA | NA | TRBV6-1
TGTGCCAGCAGCGCGCGTTCAGGAGATGAAAAACTGTTTTTT | CASSARSGDEKLFF | TRBJ1-4 | NA | NA | TRBV9
TGTGCCAGCAGCCCCGGCCAGGGCTCCTACAATGAGCAGTTCTTC | CASSPGQGSYNEQFF | TRBJ2-1 | NA | NA | TRBV9